Following are 21 T cell receptor beta chains from one sample sequenced in a study of glioma-infiltrating T cells after dendritic cell vaccination. Sequenced by immunoSEQ multiplex PCR; TCRdb stores in-frame clones only, minus some. The repertoire holds 90,000 to 100,000 clones, with 79% as singletons. This specimen was blood, taken before dendritic cell vaccination. Receptors originate from a human donor with glioblastoma.

The V gene is TRBV27, the J gene TRBJ1-2; tentatively, D is TRBD1 (5 bases). The V gene lost 4 bases and the J gene lost 2 bases, with 14 bases spanning the gap. Germline CDR1 is MNHEY and CDR2 is SMNVEV (reference sequence). The CDR3 consists of 15 residues. CDR3 protein: CASSSAGAQNYGYTF. The CDR3 DNA follows: TGTGCCAGCAGTTCTGCTGGGGCACAAAACTATGGCTACACCTTC.

The rearrangement joins TRBV28 to TRBJ1-5; D not certain. Germline V gene lookup returns CDR1 MDHEN and CDR2 SYDVKM. The CDR3 is 13 amino acids. V lost 7 bases to trimming and J lost 5 bases, with 12 bases between them. The CDR3 DNA reads as TGTGCCAGCATCTCTTACGAGGATCAGCCCCAGCATTTT. Residues: CASISYEDQPQHF.

The chain carries TRBV28 and TRBJ1-2; 8 bases fit TRBD1. This CDR3 contains 14 residues. With V trimmed by 6 bases and J by 8 bases, 11 bases remained unmatched. Germline values: CDR1 MDHEN, CDR2 SYDVKM. The CDR3 DNA reads as TGTGCCAGCAGCCCACAGGGGGGAACGGGGGGCTACACCTTC. It yields the protein CASSPQGGTGGYTF.

The chain combines TRBV10-3 with TRBJ2-3; TRBD2 matches at 10 bases. The CDR3 extends over 13 amino acids. Looked up from germline, CDR1 is ENHRY and CDR2 is SYGVKD. The DNA for the CDR3 is TGTGCACAAGGGACTAGCGCAAGAGATACGCAGTATTTT. Its protein product is CAQGTSARDTQYF.

The V gene is TRBV19, the J gene TRBJ2-7, with D possibly matching TRBD2 (7 bases). The V gene lost 3 bases and the J gene lost 5 bases, with 11 bases spanning the gap. The germline gives CDR1 LNHDA, CDR2 SQIVND (reference sequence). The CDR3 runs to 13 residues. The CDR3 sequence is CASSMGGGDEQYF. The CDR3 DNA sequence: TGTGCCAGTAGTATGGGCGGGGGCGACGAGCAGTACTTC.

This sequence joins TRBV19 and TRBJ2-5; 8 positions agree with TRBD2. CDR1 and CDR2 from the germline V gene are LNHDA and SQIVND (reference sequence). The CDR3 spans 15 residues. With 5 bases clipped from V and 1 base from J, the junction kept 6 bases outside the gene matches. This CDR3 is CASSVVAGFQETQYF. The CDR3 DNA is TGTGCCAGTAGTGTGGTAGCGGGGTTCCAAGAGACCCAGTACTTC.

V gene TRBV6-6 combines with J gene TRBJ1-2, with 8 bases fitting TRBD1. The CDR3 consists of 15 residues. The J segment lost 1 base and the V segment lost 8 bases, leaving 9 bases of the junction unmatched. In germline, CDR1 is MNHNY, CDR2 SVGAGI (reference sequence). CDR3 nucleotides: TGTGCCAGCGGCGAGGGGACAGGACTTAACTATGGCTACACCTTC. As protein: CASGEGTGLNYGYTF.

The gene calls are TRBV29-1 and TRBJ1-3; the match to TRBD1 covers 12 bases. The CDR3 covers 13 residues. Germline V gene data show CDR1 as SQVTM and CDR2 as ANQGSEA. Trimming at V came to 7 bases and at J to 4 bases, leaving 2 bases not matched to a gene. The CDR3 here is CSAGTGGGNTIYF. DNA of the CDR3: TGCAGCGCGGGGACAGGGGGCGGAAACACCATATATTTT. The full variable domain, in which reference TRBV29-1 and TRBJ1-3 provide the parts outside the CDR3, is SAVISQKPSRDICQRGTSLTIQCQVDSQVTMMFWYRQQPGQSLTLIATANQGSEATYESGFVIDKFPISRPNLTFSTLTVSNMSPEDSSIYLCSAGTGGGNTIYFGEGSWLTVV.

The chain is built from TRBV28 and TRBJ2-7; D unresolved. CDR1 and CDR2 (germline): MDHEN, SYDVKM. This CDR3 region has 13 residues. Trimming shortened V by 8 bases and J by 7 bases, and 18 bases separated the two germline ends. In DNA, the CDR3 is TGTGCCAGCGGTTCCAGCGATCTACGAGAGCAGTACTTC. This sequence encodes CASGSSDLREQYF.

This clone has just one count. V is TRBV5-1 and J is TRBJ2-5; 9 bases line up with TRBD1. J gave up 5 bases and V 1 base, and 6 bases lay outside the gene matches. The CDR3 contains 15 residues. In germline, CDR1 is SGHRS, CDR2 YFSETQ. Here the CDR3 DNA reads TGCGCCAGCAGCTTGACGGGACAGGGCCCCGAGACCCAGTACTTC. Translation: CASSLTGQGPETQYF.

The rearrangement joins TRBV27 to TRBJ2-1; possible D gene TRBD2, 6 bases. Deletions cut 3 bases from V and 10 bases from J, with 10 bases between. The CDR3 has 12 amino acids. Germline loops: CDR1 MNHEY, CDR2 SMNVEV (reference sequence). The chain's CDR3 is CASSLGGWEQFF. In DNA, the CDR3 is TGTGCCAGCAGTTTGGGGGGATGGGAGCAGTTCTTC.

In its sample, this clone was seen a few times. The V call is TRBV5-4, the J call TRBJ1-1, with D hard to call. Trimming left V 3 bases short and J 5 bases short, with 11 bases between. The CDR3 is 13 residues long. CDR1 and CDR2 from the germline V gene are SGHNT and YYREEE (reference sequence). The CDR3 loop is CASSWARGTEAFF. The CDR3 DNA sequence: TGTGCCAGCAGCTGGGCCCGGGGAACTGAAGCTTTCTTT. Drawing the rest from reference TRBV5-4 and TRBJ1-1, the complete variable domain is ETGVTQSPTHLIKTRGQQVTLRCSSQSGHNTVSWYQQALGQGPQFIFQYYREEENGRGNFPPRFSGLQFPNYSSELNVNALELDDSALYLCASSWARGTEAFFGQGTRLTVV.

As regards this clone: A read error may explain this, as a much larger clone is one base away. The V and J genes are TRBV2 and TRBJ1-1, with D possibly TRBD1 on 6 matching bases. The CDR3 consists of 13 residues. The V end was cut by 4 bases, the J end by 0 bases, with 6 bases between. The V gene's germline CDR1 is SNHLY and CDR2 FYNNEI. The CDR3, as DNA: TGTGCCAGCAGTGGGACAGTGAACACTGAAGCTTTCTTT. Encoded protein: CASSGTVNTEAFF.

The J gene is TRBJ2-7, the V gene TRBV5-1, with 8 bases matching TRBD1. The CDR3 totals 16 residues. From germline, CDR1 is SGHRS and CDR2 YFSETQ. V lost 0 bases, J lost 6 bases, and 11 bases stayed unmatched. CDR3 region: CASSLVRPGGLGEQYF. CDR3 DNA: TGCGCCAGCAGCTTGGTTCGTCCAGGGGGCTTGGGCGAGCAGTACTTC.

The chain links TRBV30 to TRBJ2-7, with D perhaps matching TRBD1 (5 bases). Trimming stripped 2 bases from V and 5 bases from J, with 10 bases between. Germline CDR1 GTSNPN, CDR2 SVGIG (reference sequence). The CDR3 consists of 12 residues. Here the CDR3 DNA reads TGTGCCTGGAGTTTCCAGGGTAACGAGCAGTACTTC. This translates into CAWSFQGNEQYF.

The chain recombines TRBV5-1 with TRBJ2-7, with TRBD2 identical over 7 bases. V lost 1 base and J lost 7; bases outside the gene matches: 11. The CDR3 extends over 15 amino acids. CDR1 is SGHRS and CDR2 is YFSETQ in the germline V gene. The CDR3 spells CASSLKKGGQEEQYF. DNA for the CDR3: TGCGCCAGCAGCTTGAAGAAGGGAGGGCAGGAGGAGCAGTACTTC.

The chain links TRBV25-1 to TRBJ2-7; maybe TRBD2 (6 bases). Trimming removed 3 bases from V and 4 bases from J, with 13 bases in between. Germline V CDR1 and CDR2: MGHDK, SYGVNS. This CDR3 region has 14 residues. The CDR3 loop is CASSDHSGVYEQYF. The CDR3 region has the DNA TGTGCCAGCAGTGATCATTCGGGAGTGTACGAGCAGTACTTC.

For the CDR3, the DNA is TGTGCCAGCAGCCCTGACGGGGGACCCCACAATGAGCAGTTCTTC. It yields the protein CASSPDGGPHNEQFF. The rearrangement uses TRBV7-3 and TRBJ2-1; TRBD2 is a possible D gene (6 bases). The V gene lost 5 bases and the J gene lost 5 bases, with 16 bases spanning the gap. The CDR3 has 15 amino acids. The germline V gene has CDR1 SGHTA and CDR2 FQGTGA.

The J gene is TRBJ2-1, the V gene TRBV10-3; 14 bases are shared with TRBD2. The CDR3 totals 15 residues. Germline V lookup: CDR1 ENHRY, CDR2 SYGVKD. V gave up 5 bases and J gave up 5 bases; unmatched junction bases: 2. The CDR3 bases are TGTGCCATCAGTCAGACTAGCGGGGGGGACAATGAGCAGTTCTTC. Translation: CAISQTSGGDNEQFF.

This clone was detected only once. The gene calls are TRBV2 and TRBJ1-5; tentatively, D is TRBD1 (6 bases). Between the trimmed V and J ends, which lost 3 bases and 7 bases, there was a span of 16 bases. Germline V gives CDR1 SNHLY, CDR2 FYNNEI. The CDR3 is 15 residues long. The DNA for the CDR3 is TGTGCCAGCAGTGATTTAGACAGGATGGTACAGCCCCAGCATTTT. Its protein product is CASSDLDRMVQPQHF.

The CDR3 nucleotides are TGCGCCAGCAGCAGAACAGGGGAGCTAGCCAAAAACATTCAGTACTTC. As protein: CASSRTGELAKNIQYF. The chain has TRBV5-1 and TRBJ2-4; 7 nucleotides align to TRBD1. Trimming at V came to 4 bases and at J to 0 bases, leaving 7 bases not matched to a gene. Per germline, CDR1 SGHRS and CDR2 YFSETQ. CDR3 length: 16 amino acids.